The next 23 T cell receptor beta chains were all read from a single sample in a study of T-cell reconstitution after alpha-beta-depleted transplantation in children. Molecular barcoding with unique molecular identifiers was used for the TCRbeta library. TCRdb reanalysed the PCR reads using MiXCR and keeps one entry per CDR3 protein. Among around 250,000 distinct CDR3 sequences listed, more than 8% were seen once. Here the sequenced sample was PBMCs from the stem cell graft donor, taken from the stem cell graft. All receptors come from a human donor who donated a stem cell graft to a child with SCID.

This clonotype was seen more than once but under ten times. This rearrangement joins TRBV20-1 to TRBJ2-2; 9 bases map to TRBD1. This CDR3 is 16 amino acids long. In germline, CDR1 is DFQATT, CDR2 SNEGSKA (reference sequence). V lost 3 bases to trimming and J lost 7 bases; unmatched junction nucleotides: 12. The CDR3 loop reads CSASYTGTGSVGELFF. The CDR3 DNA reads TGCAGTGCTAGCTATACCGGGACAGGGTCCGTCGGGGAGCTGTTTTTT.

In its sample, this clonotype was seen a few times. The chain combines TRBV18 with TRBJ2-7; D possibly corresponds to TRBD1 (5 bases). Trimming took 3 bases from V and 4 from J, leaving 10 bases between them. Germline assignment: CDR1 KGHSH and CDR2 LQKENI. This CDR3 contains 13 residues. CDR3: CASSPADSYEQYF. CDR3 bases: TGTGCCAGCTCACCGGCTGACAGTTACGAGCAGTACTTC.

This clonotype was counted ten times or more. The genes are TRBV12-3 or TRBV12-4 and TRBJ2-2, with D perhaps TRBD1 or TRBD2 (5 bases each). V shed 5 bases and J shed 6 bases, with 10 bases lying between them. The CDR3 covers 13 residues. The CDR3 loop is CASSPGLAGELFF. Here the CDR3 DNA reads TGTGCCAGCAGTCCGGGGCTCGCCGGGGAGCTGTTTTTT.

This clonotype has just a few counts. V is TRBV5-8 and J is TRBJ2-3, with TRBD2 matching 9 bases. The J segment lost 4 bases and the V segment lost 4 bases, leaving 10 bases of the junction unmatched. The CDR3 consists of 16 residues. Germline CDR1 is SGHTS and CDR2 is YDEGEE. The CDR3 is CASSAFGGGAADTQYF. The CDR3 DNA reads TGTGCCAGCAGCGCCTTTGGCGGGGGGGCCGCAGATACGCAGTATTTT.

A few counts support this clonotype. The chain joins TRBV10-3 to TRBJ1-1; 7 nucleotides match TRBD1. Unmatched junction bases numbered 9, after V lost 7 bases and J lost 1 base. The CDR3 contains 15 residues. Germline V gene sequence: CDR1 ENHRY, CDR2 SYGVKD. The CDR3 here is CAINSGTAWNTEAFF. CDR3 DNA: TGTGCCATCAACAGCGGGACAGCTTGGAACACTGAAGCTTTCTTT.

There are many counts of this clonotype. This sequence joins TRBV5-1 and TRBJ2-2; 10 bases are a match to TRBD1. V lost 5 bases, J lost 5 bases, and 6 bases stayed unmatched. The CDR3 totals 15 residues. Per germline, CDR1 SGHRS and CDR2 YFSETQ. CDR3 nucleotide sequence: TGCGCCAGCAGTTACGGGACAGGGGAGACCGGGGAGCTGTTTTTT. It translates to CASSYGTGETGELFF.

The chain combines TRBV4-2 with TRBJ2-2; D is ambiguous. The germline CDR1 and CDR2 sequences are LGHNA and YNFKEQ. The CDR3 is 13 residues long. V was pared by 5 bases and J by 6 bases, with 10 bases between. This CDR3 is CASSKAGSGELFF. The CDR3, as DNA: TGTGCCAGCAGCAAAGCAGGTTCCGGGGAGCTGTTTTTT.

Only a few counts were recorded for this clonotype. This chain connects TRBV5-1 to TRBJ1-2, with 9 bases that match TRBD1. This CDR3 contains 15 residues. Germline V gene lookup returns CDR1 SGHRS and CDR2 YFSETQ. V was clipped by 0 bases and J by 6 bases; unmatched bases: 6. CDR3 in DNA: TGCGCCAGCAGCTTGGCAGGGACAGGGTCGAATGGCTACACCTTC. This sequence encodes CASSLAGTGSNGYTF.

This clonotype was observed a few times. This rearrangement joins TRBV15 to TRBJ2-3; 11 bases fit TRBD1. V trimming: 8 bases; J trimming: 4 bases; junction bases outside the gene matches: 5. Per the germline V gene, CDR1 is LNHNV and CDR2 is YYDKDF (reference sequence). The CDR3 runs to 14 residues. The CDR3 DNA follows: TGTGCCACCGGACCGGGACAGGGGGCAGATACGCAGTATTTT. It translates to CATGPGQGADTQYF.

J is TRBJ2-3 and V is TRBV6-1; 7 bases fit TRBD1. CDR1 MNHNS and CDR2 SASEGT come from the germline V gene. The CDR3 is made up of 16 amino acids. V dropped 5 bases and J dropped 2; count of bases not matched to a gene: 10. The CDR3 spells CASSRRTGPHTDTQYF. The CDR3 bases are TGTGCCAGCAGTCGGCGGACAGGTCCGCACACAGATACGCAGTATTTT.

This clonotype was detected a few times. J is TRBJ1-2 and V is TRBV4-2, with D perhaps matching TRBD1 (6 bases). The CDR3 is made up of 14 amino acids. The V gene lost 0 bases and the J gene lost 4 bases, with 9 bases spanning the gap. CDR1 LGHNA and CDR2 YNFKEQ come from the germline V gene. This chain's CDR3 is CASSQDGRGYGYTF. The DNA of the CDR3 is TGTGCCAGCAGCCAAGATGGCAGGGGCTATGGCTACACCTTC.

This clonotype was observed at least ten times. CDR3 sequence: CASSPRVKGAFNTEAFF. CDR3 DNA sequence: TGCGCCAGCAGCCCCCGCGTTAAGGGGGCCTTTAACACTGAAGCTTTCTTT. The chain couples TRBV5-1 to TRBJ1-1; 7 bases line up with TRBD1. This CDR3 is 17 amino acids long. With 4 bases clipped from V and 2 bases from J, the junction kept 14 bases outside the gene matches. CDR1 SGHRS and CDR2 YFSETQ come from the germline V gene. Drawing the rest from reference TRBV5-1 and TRBJ1-1, the complete variable domain is KAGVTQTPRYLIKTRGQQVTLSCSPISGHRSVSWYQQTPGQGLQFLFEYFSETQRNKGNFPGRFSGRQFSNSRSEMNVSTLELGDSALYLCASSPRVKGAFNTEAFFGQGTRLTVV.

The gene calls are TRBV14 and TRBJ2-1; D remains unclear. V lost 2 bases and J 5 bases, leaving 19 bases between the germline ends. Germline V CDR1 and CDR2: SGHDN, FVKESK. CDR3 size: 17 residues. The CDR3 nucleotides are TGTGCCAGCAGCCAATCTCGGTCGAAGAAGGAGCACAATGAGCAGTTCTTC. Its translation: CASSQSRSKKEHNEQFF.

This clonotype occurred a few times. This chain uses TRBV12-3 or TRBV12-4 with TRBJ2-5, with 7 bases identical to TRBD2. V dropped 5 bases and J dropped 4; count of bases not matched to a gene: 7. The CDR3 length is 14 residues. The CDR3 loop is CASSSGEARETQYF. DNA for the CDR3: TGTGCCAGCAGTAGCGGGGAGGCACGAGAGACCCAGTACTTC.

The V gene is TRBV7-8, the J gene TRBJ1-1, with 7 bases that match TRBD1. This CDR3 contains 14 residues. The V segment lost 7 bases and the J segment 4 bases; nucleotides outside the gene matches: 9. The germline V gene encodes CDR1 SGHVS and CDR2 FQNEAQ. The CDR3 DNA is TGTGCCAGCATCCTCGGACAGGCGGCCACTGAAGCTTTCTTT. Translation gives CASILGQAATEAFF.

The chain recombines TRBV13 with TRBJ2-7; TRBD1 agrees at 10 bases. The CDR3 sequence is 12 residues long. Germline CDR1 and CDR2: PRHDT and FYEKMQ (reference sequence). With 7 bases clipped from V and 6 bases from J, the junction kept 3 bases outside the gene matches. Written as DNA, the CDR3 is TGTGCCAGCAAGACAGGGGGCGCCGAGCAGTACTTC. It yields the protein CASKTGGAEQYF.

This sequence joins TRBV7-9 and TRBJ1-4; D is ambiguous. The germline gives CDR1 SEHNR, CDR2 FQNEAQ (reference sequence). The CDR3 contains 13 residues. V was trimmed by 4 bases and J by 6 bases, leaving 9 bases between them. The CDR3 nucleotides are TGTGCCAGCAGCTCCACATCGTATGAAAAACTGTTTTTT. Its protein product is CASSSTSYEKLFF.

V gene TRBV7-2 combines with J gene TRBJ2-3; D call uncertain. CDR1 is SGHTA and CDR2 is FQGNSA in the germline V gene. This CDR3 contains 15 residues. Between the trimmed V and J ends, which lost 2 bases and 2 bases, there was a span of 11 bases. CDR3 nucleotides: TGTGCCAGCAGCTTAAGGCCTCAGGCCACAGATACGCAGTATTTT. This codes for CASSLRPQATDTQYF.

This chain joins TRBV12-3 or TRBV12-4 and TRBJ1-5, with D hard to call. V was trimmed by 4 bases and J by 5 bases, leaving 6 bases between them. The CDR3 loop spans 12 amino acids. CDR3 in DNA: TGTGCCAGCAGTTCCGGTGATCAGCCCCAGCATTTT. This translates into CASSSGDQPQHF.

The table lists this clonotype with a few counts. V usage is TRBV20-1 and J usage is TRBJ1-5, with a weak D call TRBD1 (5 bases). Trimming stripped 4 bases from V and 5 bases from J, with 12 bases between. The CDR3 extends over 13 amino acids. Germline-derived CDR1 and CDR2 are DFQATT and SNEGSKA (reference sequence). The CDR3 DNA reads as TGCAGTGCTAACCAGGGTGTCGATCAGCCCCAGCATTTT. Amino acid sequence: CSANQGVDQPQHF.

This clonotype appeared many times. This chain connects TRBV10-3 to TRBJ2-3, with D possibly being TRBD1 or TRBD2 (5 bases each). With 9 bases removed from V and 2 bases from J, the gap between germline ends came to 18 bases. The germline CDR1 and CDR2 sequences are ENHRY and SYGVKD. The CDR3 contains 15 residues. This chain's CDR3 is CAIRDGFGVTDTQYF. In DNA, the CDR3 is TGTGCCATTAGGGACGGCTTCGGCGTCACAGATACGCAGTATTTT.

V gene TRBV7-2 combines with J gene TRBJ2-1; D gene uncertain. CDR3 length: 12 amino acids. Trimming took off 5 bases at V and 9 bases at J, with 11 bases between the two ends. Germline V gives CDR1 SGHTA, CDR2 FQGNSA. The CDR3 region is CASSAPAREQFF. The DNA of the CDR3 is TGTGCCAGCAGCGCCCCGGCGCGTGAGCAGTTCTTC.

This clonotype came up many times. Here the CDR3 reads CASSRGQGVQPQHF. In DNA form, the CDR3 reads TGTGCCAGCAGCCGAGGACAGGGCGTTCAGCCCCAGCATTTT. V usage is TRBV3-1 and J usage is TRBJ1-5, with 8 bases fitting TRBD1. The V and J ends lost 4 bases and 6 bases, in that order; junction bases with no gene match: 5. Looked up from germline, CDR1 is LGHDT and CDR2 is YNNKEL (reference sequence). This CDR3 spans 14 amino acids.